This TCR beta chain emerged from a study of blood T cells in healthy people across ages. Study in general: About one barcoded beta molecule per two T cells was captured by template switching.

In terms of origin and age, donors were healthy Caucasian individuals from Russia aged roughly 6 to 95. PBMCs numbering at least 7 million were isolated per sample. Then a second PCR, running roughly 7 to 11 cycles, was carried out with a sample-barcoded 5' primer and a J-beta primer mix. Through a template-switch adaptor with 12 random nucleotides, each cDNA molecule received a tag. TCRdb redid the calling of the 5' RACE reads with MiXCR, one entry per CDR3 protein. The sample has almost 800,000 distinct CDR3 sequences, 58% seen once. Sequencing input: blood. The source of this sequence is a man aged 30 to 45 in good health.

DNA for the CDR3: TGCAGCGTTGAGACAGGGGGCGAGCAGTACTTC. This encodes CSVETGGEQYF. The V gene is TRBV29-1, the J gene TRBJ2-4; 9 bases fit TRBD1. The J call is doubtful: the DNA matches TRBJ2-7 better. This CDR3 region has 11 residues. Per the germline V gene, CDR1 is SQVTM and CDR2 is ANQGSEA.